This T cell receptor (beta chain) was identified during a study of blood T cell repertoires in COVID-19. Only in-frame clones appear in the TCRdb table, and some are missing; sequencing was by immunoSEQ multiplex PCR. The sample shows around 300,000 clones, around 90% of them seen only once. The CDR3 spans 16 residues. Trimming stripped 5 bases from V and 5 bases from J, with 21 bases between. Germline V gene lookup returns CDR1 MDHEN and CDR2 SYDVKM. The sequenced sample consisted of PBMCs or T cells enriched from blood (not recorded which). This sequence originates from a woman aged 25 to 39 who had recovered from COVID-19. The J gene is TRBJ2-5, the V gene TRBV28; weak D call: TRBD2 (7 bases). CDR3 coding DNA: TGTGCCAGCAGTGGAGGAGGGAGGGGGGATTTTGAGACCCAGTACTTC. Its protein is CASSGGGRGDFETQYF.